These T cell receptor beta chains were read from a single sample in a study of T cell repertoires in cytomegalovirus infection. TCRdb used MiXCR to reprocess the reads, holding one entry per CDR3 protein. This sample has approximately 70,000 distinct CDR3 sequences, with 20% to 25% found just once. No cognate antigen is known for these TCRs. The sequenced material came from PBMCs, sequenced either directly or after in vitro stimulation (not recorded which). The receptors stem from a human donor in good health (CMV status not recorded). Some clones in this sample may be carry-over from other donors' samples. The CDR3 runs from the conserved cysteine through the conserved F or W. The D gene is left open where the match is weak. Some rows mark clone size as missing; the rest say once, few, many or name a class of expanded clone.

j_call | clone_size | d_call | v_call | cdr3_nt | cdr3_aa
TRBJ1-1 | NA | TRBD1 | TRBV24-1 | TGTGCCACCAGTGGGAGGGGGCAGAACACTGAAGCTTTCTTT | CATSGRGQNTEAFF
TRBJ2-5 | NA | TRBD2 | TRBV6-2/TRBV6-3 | TGTGCCAGCAGGAGGACTAGCGGGGATAAAGAGACCCAGTACTTC | CASRRTSGDKETQYF
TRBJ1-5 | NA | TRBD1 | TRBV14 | TGTGCCAGCAGCCAAGGATACAGGGGCCTCAATCAGCCCCAGCATTTT | CASSQGYRGLNQPQHF
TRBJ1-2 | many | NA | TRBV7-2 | TGTGCCAGCAGCCTAACAACTTATGGCTACACCTTC | CASSLTTYGYTF
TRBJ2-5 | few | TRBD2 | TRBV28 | TGTGCCAGCAGTTCAGCCGGACTAGCGGGAAGGGAGACCCAGTACTTC | CASSSAGLAGRETQYF
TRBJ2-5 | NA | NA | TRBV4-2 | TGTGCCAGCAGCCAAGATGTCGGCAGGGGGGGGCTAGAGACCCAGTACTTC | CASSQDVGRGGLETQYF
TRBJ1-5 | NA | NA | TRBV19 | TGTGCCAGTAGTATCACAGGGAGCAATCAGCCCCAGCATTTT | CASSITGSNQPQHF
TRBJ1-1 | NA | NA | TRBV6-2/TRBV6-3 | TGTGCCAGCAGTCCTATCTTTTCTGAAGCTTTCTTT | CASSPIFSEAFF
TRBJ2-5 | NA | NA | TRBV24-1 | TGTGCCACCAGGGCTAGGCGGGGCGAGATCCAGTACTTC | CATRARRGEIQYF
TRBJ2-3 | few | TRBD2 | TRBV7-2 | TGTGCCAGCAGCCCGACTAGCTCCACAGATACGCAGTATTTT | CASSPTSSTDTQYF
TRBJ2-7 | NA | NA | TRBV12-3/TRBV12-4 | TGTGCCAGCAGTCGTGCAACCTACGAGCAGTACTTC | CASSRATYEQYF
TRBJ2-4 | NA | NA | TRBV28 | TGTGCCAGCAGCCAAACTGGACTAGCCAAAAACATTCAGTACTTC | CASSQTGLAKNIQYF
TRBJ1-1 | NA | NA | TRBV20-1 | TGCAGTGCTAGGGGATCAGGGGCGAACACTGAAGCTTTCTTT | CSARGSGANTEAFF
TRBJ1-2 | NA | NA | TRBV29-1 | TGCAGCGCCGGGACTGGCGATGGCTACACCTTC | CSAGTGDGYTF
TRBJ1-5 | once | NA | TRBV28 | TGTGCCAGCAGTTTATGGCAGGGTGCTTACAATCAGCCCCAGCATTTT | CASSLWQGAYNQPQHF
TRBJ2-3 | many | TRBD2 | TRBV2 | TGTGCCGGGGGACTAGCGGGAAGCACAGATACGCAGTATTTT | CAGGLAGSTDTQYF
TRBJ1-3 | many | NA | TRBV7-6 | TGTGCCAGCAGCTTAGGGGGGGTTTTCCAGTTGGGGACTGGAAACACCATATATTTT | CASSLGGVFQLGTGNTIYF
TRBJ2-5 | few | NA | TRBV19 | TGTGCCAGTAGTCGTCAGGGTCAAGAGACCCAGTACTTC | CASSRQGQETQYF
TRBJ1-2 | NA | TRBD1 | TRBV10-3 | TGTGCCATCAGTGAGGGGTGGACAGGCGATAAAAGAAACTATGGCTACACCTTC | CAISEGWTGDKRNYGYTF
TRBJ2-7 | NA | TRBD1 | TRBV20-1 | TGCAGTGCTAACTCGGGACAGGGCAACGAGCAGTACTTC | CSANSGQGNEQYF
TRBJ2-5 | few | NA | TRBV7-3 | TGTGCCAGCAGCTTAATGGGGGAAGAGACCCAGTACTTC | CASSLMGEETQYF
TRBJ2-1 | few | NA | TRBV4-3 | TGCGCCAGCTCCCGGGACACCGCCTACAATGAGCAGTTCTTC | CASSRDTAYNEQFF
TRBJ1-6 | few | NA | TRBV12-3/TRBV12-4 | TGTGCCAGCAGGTGGACGGCGTATAATTCACCCCTCCACTTT | CASRWTAYNSPLHF
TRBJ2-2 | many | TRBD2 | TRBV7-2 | TGTGCCAGCAGCCGGAGGCTAGCGGGAGCGACGAACACCGGGGAGCTGTTTTTT | CASSRRLAGATNTGELFF
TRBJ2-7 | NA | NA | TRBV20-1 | TGCAGTGCTAGCAGGTTGGAGCAGTACTTC | CSASRLEQYF
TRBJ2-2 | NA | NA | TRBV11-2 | TGTGCCAGCAGGCTGACTCCGGGACTTAACACCGGGGAGCTGTTTTTT | CASRLTPGLNTGELFF
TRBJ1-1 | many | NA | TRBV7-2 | TGTGCCAGCAGCTTGAGGAGTAGGGCCACTGAAGCTTTCTTT | CASSLRSRATEAFF
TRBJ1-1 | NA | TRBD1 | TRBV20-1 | TGCAGTGCTCACAGGGGTATCGCTGAAGCTTTCTTT | CSAHRGIAEAFF
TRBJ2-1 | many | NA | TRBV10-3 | TGTGCCATCAGTGAGTCGACGCGTCCTGGTGAGCAGTTCTTC | CAISESTRPGEQFF
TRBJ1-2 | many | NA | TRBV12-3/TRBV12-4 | TGTGCCAGCAGTTTAACAGCAGAGGGCTATGGCTACACCTTC | CASSLTAEGYGYTF
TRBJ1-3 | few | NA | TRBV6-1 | TGTGCCAGCAGTGAAGCGTTCCTCCCGGCTCGCTACTCTGGAAACACCATATATTTT | CASSEAFLPARYSGNTIYF
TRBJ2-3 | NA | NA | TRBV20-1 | TGCAGTGCTCCTAAGACGGAATCTAGCACAGATACGCAGTATTTT | CSAPKTESSTDTQYF
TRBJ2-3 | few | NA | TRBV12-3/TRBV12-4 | TGTGCCAGCAGTTTTCAAGGCGGGACAGATACGCAGTATTTT | CASSFQGGTDTQYF
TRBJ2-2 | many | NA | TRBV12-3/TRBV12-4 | TGTGCCAGCAGCCCGGGGTCGAACACCGGGGAGCTGTTTTTT | CASSPGSNTGELFF
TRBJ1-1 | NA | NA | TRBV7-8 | TGTGCCAGCAGCTTAAGGGCTACAGCTTTCTTT | CASSLRATAFF
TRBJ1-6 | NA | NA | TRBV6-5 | TGTGCCAGCAGTCCCCTGCTCCAAGGCGATTCACCCCTCCACTTT | CASSPLLQGDSPLHF
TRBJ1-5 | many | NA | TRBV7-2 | TGTGCCAGCAGCGTGGGGGGTCAGCCCCAGCATTTT | CASSVGGQPQHF